This note documents a single T cell receptor beta chain sequence. No antigen is known for it. Extracted from the samples, RNA was reverse transcribed into cDNA to serve as the sequencing template. Profiling relied on immunoSEQ multiplex PCR, and the TCRdb table lists in-frame clones only, not all of them. The sample contains 3,500 to 5,000 clones, about two thirds of which appear only once. These data come from a study of CD8+ T cells in alopecia areata. Overall study findings and caveats: The study also sequences resident alphabeta T cells of normal skin in scalp samples. Sharing of TCRs across patients appeared less clear than in mice, possibly for HLA-related reasons. Higher clonality was seen in lesional scalp than in normal scalp, especially in alopecia totalis/universalis.

V lost 5 bases and J lost 2, with 3 bases in between. The length of the CDR3 is 11 residues. Germline V lookup: CDR1 MNHNS, CDR2 SASEGT. This chain joins TRBV6-1 and TRBJ1-2; D ambiguous. Sequencing input: skin. This TCR was recovered from a human donor in good health. CDR3 coding DNA: TGTGCCAGCAGTACCAACTATGGCTACACCTTC. Translating it yields CASSTNYGYTF.